The rows below give T cell receptor beta chains drawn from one sample of a study of T cells after yellow fever vaccination. TCRdb redid the calling of the 5' RACE reads with MiXCR, one entry per CDR3 protein. The table includes hundreds of thousands of distinct CDR3 sequences, roughly 8.7% detected once. This sample comprised CD4+ T cells sorted from PBMCs, obtained 5 days after the yellow fever booster vaccination. These receptors were obtained from a man between 18 and 35 years old who received the YFV17D yellow fever vaccine. Each CDR3 is given with its conserved first and last residue. A D gene is named only where the DNA matches it firmly. Part of the rows lack a size; the others show once, few, many or a class for expanded clones.

abundance	len	d_gene	j_gene	v_gene	CDR3nt	CDR3aa
.	17	.	TRBJ2-5	TRBV5-5	TGTGCCAGCAGCTTGGCTCCTTGGGGGGGGCTTCAGGAGACCCAGTACTTC	CASSLAPWGGLQETQYF
few	15	.	TRBJ1-6	TRBV4-1	TGCGCCAGCAGCCAAGATTCGCGGCCTACTTCACCCCTCCACTTT	CASSQDSRPTSPLHF
.	14	.	TRBJ2-1	TRBV24-1	TGTGCCACCAGTGAGGGCCCTACGGACGATGAGCAGTTCTTC	CATSEGPTDDEQFF
.	14	.	TRBJ1-2	TRBV7-2	TGTGCCAGCAGCTTATTCGGGCTCCACTATGGCTACACCTTC	CASSLFGLHYGYTF
few	15	TRBD2	TRBJ2-3	TRBV27	TGTGCCAGCAGTTTCCTAGCGGGGGCGTCAGATACGCAGTATTTT	CASSFLAGASDTQYF
.	14	.	TRBJ1-1	TRBV6-1	TGTGCCAGCAGCCCCGGGACCCATTTCACTGAAGCTTTCTTT	CASSPGTHFTEAFF
many	13	TRBD1	TRBJ1-1	TRBV10-3	TGTGCCATCACCACGACAGGGGGCACTGAAGCTTTCTTT	CAITTTGGTEAFF
.	15	TRBD1	TRBJ2-5	TRBV12-3/TRBV12-4	TGTGCCAGCAGTTTAGTACAGGGGGCGAGGGAGACCCAGTACTTC	CASSLVQGARETQYF
many	15	TRBD1	TRBJ1-2	TRBV5-5	TGTGCCAGCAGCCATCAAACAGGGGTTAACTATGGCTACACCTTC	CASSHQTGVNYGYTF
.	16	TRBD1	TRBJ2-7	TRBV6-1	TGTGCCAGCAGTGAAGGGCGACAGGGGGAAGTCTACGAGCAGTACTTC	CASSEGRQGEVYEQYF
.	15	TRBD2	TRBJ2-7	TRBV5-1	TGCGCCAGCAGGGATGAGCGGGGGCTCACCTACGAGCAGTACTTC	CASRDERGLTYEQYF
.	15	.	TRBJ2-2	TRBV3-1	TGTGCCAGCAGCCAAGGGCCACAAGGCGTAACGGAGCTGTTTTTT	CASSQGPQGVTELFF
few	17	TRBD2	TRBJ2-1	TRBV5-1	TGCGCCAGCAGCAACCCTGCGGGGGGTCTCCCCTACAATGAGCAGTTCTTC	CASSNPAGGLPYNEQFF
few	15	TRBD1	TRBJ1-2	TRBV10-3	TGTGCCATCAGTGACGGGAGGGGACAGACCTATGGCTACACCTTC	CAISDGRGQTYGYTF
.	15	.	TRBJ1-6	TRBV6-1	TGTGCCAGCAGTGAACGGACGGCCCAAAGTTCACCCCTCCACTTT	CASSERTAQSSPLHF
many	14	.	TRBJ2-1	TRBV7-9	TGTGCCAGCAGCGTAGGGACACTATACAATGAGCAGTTCTTC	CASSVGTLYNEQFF
many	13	.	TRBJ2-3	TRBV29-1	TGCAGCGTCTTGGGGGTCGGTGCAGATACGCAGTATTTT	CSVLGVGADTQYF
few	17	TRBD1	TRBJ2-1	TRBV6-2/TRBV6-3	TGTGCCAGCAGTTACTCCAAAGGACAGGGATCGAACAATGAGCAGTTCTTC	CASSYSKGQGSNNEQFF
many	17	.	TRBJ1-3	TRBV4-3	TGCGCCAGCAGCCAATTGTTTCGGGGGGCTTCAGGGAACACCATATATTTT	CASSQLFRGASGNTIYF
few	15	.	TRBJ1-6	TRBV6-5	TGTGCCAGCAGAGACACACAGGGCCTGAATTCACCCCTCCACTTT	CASRDTQGLNSPLHF
many	14	.	TRBJ1-3	TRBV29-1	TGCAGCGAGACGGACACCAGCTCTGGAAACACCATATATTTT	CSETDTSSGNTIYF
.	12	TRBD1	TRBJ1-1	TRBV6-2/TRBV6-3	TGTGCCAGCAGTGACAGGGGTACTGAAGCTTTCTTT	CASSDRGTEAFF
few	14	.	TRBJ2-7	TRBV3-1	TGTGCCAGCAGCCAAGTACAGGCGAGCCACGAGCAGTACTTC	CASSQVQASHEQYF
.	15	.	TRBJ2-1	TRBV5-1	TGCGCCAGCAGCTTGCAGCCGGGCGCCCACAATGAGCAGTTCTTC	CASSLQPGAHNEQFF
.	16	.	TRBJ2-1	TRBV7-2	TGTGCCAGCAGCTTAGAAGGGACTTACTCCTACAATGAGCAGTTCTTC	CASSLEGTYSYNEQFF
few	13	.	TRBJ2-7	TRBV7-2	TGTGCCAGCAGCCTCGACGGGGCCAGCGAGCAGTACTTC	CASSLDGASEQYF
.	14	.	TRBJ1-1	TRBV5-6	TGTGCCAGCAGCCTTCCTCTTAGGGACACTGAAGCTTTCTTT	CASSLPLRDTEAFF
.	13	TRBD1	TRBJ2-7	TRBV20-1	TGCAGTGCCGGTAGGACAGGGGGTTACGAGCAGTACTTC	CSAGRTGGYEQYF
.	14	.	TRBJ2-3	TRBV11-2	TGTGCCAGCAGCTTAGATCTGGTGGTCGATACGCAGTATTTT	CASSLDLVVDTQYF
many	16	TRBD2	TRBJ2-1	TRBV5-1	TGTGCCAGCAGCTTAGGACTAGCGGGGGGGTACAATGAGCAGTTCTTC	CASSLGLAGGYNEQFF
few	15	.	TRBJ2-3	TRBV28	TGTGCCAGCCGGGACCCCAGGAGAAGCACAGATACGCAGTATTTT	CASRDPRRSTDTQYF
.	17	.	TRBJ2-5	TRBV7-3	TGTGCCAGCAGCTTAACAGGGGGAGGATTCGAGGGAGAGACCCAGTACTTC	CASSLTGGGFEGETQYF
many	16	.	TRBJ1-1	TRBV5-1	TGCGCCAGCAGCTTGGGGCCGACAGCTCCGAACACTGAAGCTTTCTTT	CASSLGPTAPNTEAFF
few	15	TRBD1	TRBJ2-5	TRBV5-1	TGCGCCAGCAGCTCCCCCACAGGGGCCAGAGAGACCCAGTACTTC	CASSSPTGARETQYF